A selection of T cell receptor beta chains follows, all from one sample in a study of identical twins. In TCRdb, the 5' RACE reads were re-called with MiXCR into one record per CDR3 protein. This table has some 1,700,000 distinct CDR3 sequences, about 30% appearing once. Specimen: cord blood. These receptors came from a newborn girl in good health. Each CDR3 is given with its conserved first and last residue.

V,length,CDR3
TRBV9,15,CASSALGGVGNGYTF
TRBV7-9,15,CASSLVQDRQDTQYF
TRBV5-6,16,CASSFASGRAGDTQYF
TRBV6-6,15,CASSFARGGANIQYF
TRBV3-1,13,CASSNPGVYEQYF
TRBV10-2,16,CASSADRGVGKNIQYF
TRBV15,14,CATSRDGRLNEQFF
TRBV28,18,CASSLGLRRGASSYEQYF
TRBV20-1,14,CSARGLDRGNEQFF
TRBV28,16,CASSFPEGTANSPLHF
TRBV7-2,16,CASSFPPAGLTDTQYF
TRBV18,14,CASSDPFGTDTQYF
TRBV24-1,16,CATSDSGQGAYNEQFF
TRBV3-1,16,CASSPQLGFASNEQFF
TRBV6-5,11,CASSYWGEQYF
TRBV5-1,15,CASSSATRLTDTQYF
TRBV12-5,16,CASALTSGRGYNEQFF
TRBV11-2,17,CASSPHLPGLAINTQYF
TRBV5-6,13,CASSFGRLGTQYF
TRBV19,13,CASSMRAPYEQYF
TRBV20-1,14,CSAREGSPNSPLHF
TRBV6-5,15,CASSYGATRNYGYTF
TRBV20-1,13,CSAFLGLQETQYF
TRBV28,14,CASSRGAVNTEAFF
TRBV12-3/TRBV12-4,12,CASSPAWPEAFF
TRBV29-1,12,CSAGTDSYEQFF
TRBV27,16,CASSFRAGGAPDTQYF
TRBV27,13,CASRGQGHSPLHF
TRBV7-9,15,CASSLQSGGTNEQFF
TRBV25-1,18,CASSDRSGGPLAKNIQYF
TRBV12-3/TRBV12-4,15,CASSKGQGGTGELFF
TRBV5-4,14,CASSPTGLQETQYF
TRBV18,15,CASSPEGRYIYGYTF